One T cell receptor (beta chain) is described in this entry. Cohort 3 donors counted as recovered after two negative PCRs, clearance, or resolved symptoms. The method was immunoSEQ multiplex PCR; TCRdb's version includes in-frame clones alone and lacks a portion of them. This repertoire shows about 250,000 clones, around 84% found once; its top ten account for 1.5% to 2%. This specimen comes from a study of blood T cell repertoires in COVID-19. Turning to the study itself: COVID-19 samples collected from the United States, Italy and Spain covered acute and convalescent phases.

This CDR3 contains 13 residues. Per the germline V gene, CDR1 is SGHTA and CDR2 is FQGNSA. The junction had 7 bases not matched to a gene; V was cut back by 2 bases and J by 12 bases. This receptor was identified in a middle-aged man who had recovered from COVID-19. Material: PBMCs or T cells enriched from blood (not recorded which). This rearrangement joins TRBV7-2 to TRBJ2-1; TRBD2 matches 7 bases. CDR3 nucleotide sequence: TGTGCCAGCAGCTTAAGCCCGGGGGGTGGGCAGTTCTTC. Amino acid sequence: CASSLSPGGGQFF.